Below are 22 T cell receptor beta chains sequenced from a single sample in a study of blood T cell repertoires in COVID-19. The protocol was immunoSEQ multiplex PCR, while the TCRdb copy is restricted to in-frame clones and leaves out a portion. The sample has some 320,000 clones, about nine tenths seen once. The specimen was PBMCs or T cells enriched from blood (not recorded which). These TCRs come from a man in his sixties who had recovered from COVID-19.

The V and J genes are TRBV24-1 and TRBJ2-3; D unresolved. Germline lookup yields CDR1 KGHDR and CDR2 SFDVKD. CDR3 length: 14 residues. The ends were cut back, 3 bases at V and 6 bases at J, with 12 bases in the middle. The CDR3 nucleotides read TGTGCCACCAGTGATAGAGGTAGTATGGATACGCAGTATTTT. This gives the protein CATSDRGSMDTQYF.

This CDR3 reads CASSTGTSGGTDTQYF. DNA for the CDR3: TGCGCCAGCAGCACCGGGACTAGCGGAGGTACAGATACGCAGTATTTT. The V and J genes are TRBV5-1 and TRBJ2-3; 11 bases match TRBD2. The germline V gene encodes CDR1 SGHRS and CDR2 YFSETQ. V lost 4 bases, J lost 3 bases, and 7 bases stayed unmatched. The CDR3 has 16 amino acids.

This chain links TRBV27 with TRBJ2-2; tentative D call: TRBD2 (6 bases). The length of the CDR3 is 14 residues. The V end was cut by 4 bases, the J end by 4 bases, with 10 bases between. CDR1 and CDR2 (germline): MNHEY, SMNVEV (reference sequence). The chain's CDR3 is CASSSRDSTGELFF. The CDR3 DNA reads TGTGCCAGCAGTTCCCGGGACTCCACCGGGGAGCTGTTTTTT.

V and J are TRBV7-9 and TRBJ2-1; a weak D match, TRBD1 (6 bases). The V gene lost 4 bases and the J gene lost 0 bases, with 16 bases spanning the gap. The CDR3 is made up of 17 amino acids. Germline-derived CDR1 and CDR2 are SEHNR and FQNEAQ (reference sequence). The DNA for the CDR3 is TGTGCCAGCAGCTCCCCGCAGGGGCCGAGCTCCTACAATGAGCAGTTCTTC. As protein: CASSSPQGPSSYNEQFF.

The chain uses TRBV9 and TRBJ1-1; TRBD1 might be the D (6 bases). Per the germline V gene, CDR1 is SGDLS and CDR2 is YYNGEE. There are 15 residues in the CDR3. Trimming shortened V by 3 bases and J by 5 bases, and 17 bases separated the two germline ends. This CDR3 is CASSGTEGEGTEAFF. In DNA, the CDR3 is TGTGCCAGCAGCGGGACCGAGGGGGAAGGGACTGAAGCTTTCTTT. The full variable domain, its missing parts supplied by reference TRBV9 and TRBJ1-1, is DSGVTQTPKHLITATGQRVTLRCSPRSGDLSVYWYQQSLDQGLQFLIQYYNGEERAKGNILERFSAQQFPDLHSELNLSSLELGDSALYFCASSGTEGEGTEAFFGQGTRLTVV.

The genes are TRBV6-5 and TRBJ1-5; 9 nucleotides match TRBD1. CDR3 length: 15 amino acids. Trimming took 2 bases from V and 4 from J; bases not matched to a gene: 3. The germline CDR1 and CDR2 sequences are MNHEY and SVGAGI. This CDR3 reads CASSYPGQGNQPQHF. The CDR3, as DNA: TGTGCCAGCAGTTACCCCGGACAGGGGAATCAGCCCCAGCATTTT.

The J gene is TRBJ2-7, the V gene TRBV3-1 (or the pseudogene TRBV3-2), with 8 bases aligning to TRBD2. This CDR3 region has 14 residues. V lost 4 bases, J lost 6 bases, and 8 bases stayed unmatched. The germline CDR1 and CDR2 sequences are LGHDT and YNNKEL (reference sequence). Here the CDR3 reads CASSPRLATGEQYF. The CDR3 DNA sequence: TGTGCCAGCAGCCCGAGACTAGCGACGGGCGAGCAGTACTTC.

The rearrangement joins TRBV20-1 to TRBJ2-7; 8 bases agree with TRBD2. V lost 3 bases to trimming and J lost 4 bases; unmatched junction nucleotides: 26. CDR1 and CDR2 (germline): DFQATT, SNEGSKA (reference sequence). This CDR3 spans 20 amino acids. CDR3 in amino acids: CSASLNPTSGTSGSPYEQYF. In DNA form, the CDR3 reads TGCAGTGCTAGTCTTAACCCTACGAGCGGGACTAGTGGGAGTCCGTACGAGCAGTACTTC.

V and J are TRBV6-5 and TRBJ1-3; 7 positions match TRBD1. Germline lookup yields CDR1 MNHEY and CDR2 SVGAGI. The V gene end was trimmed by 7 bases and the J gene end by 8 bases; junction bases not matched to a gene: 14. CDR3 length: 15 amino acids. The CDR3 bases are TGTGCCAGCACCCAATCGACAGGGACCGGGGACACCATATATTTT. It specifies CASTQSTGTGDTIYF.

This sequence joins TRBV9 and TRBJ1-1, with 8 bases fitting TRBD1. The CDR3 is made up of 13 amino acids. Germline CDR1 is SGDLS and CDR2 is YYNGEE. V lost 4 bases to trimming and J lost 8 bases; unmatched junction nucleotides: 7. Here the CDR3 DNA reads TGTGCCAGCAGCTCAATACAGGGGGACGAAGCTTTCTTT. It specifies CASSSIQGDEAFF.

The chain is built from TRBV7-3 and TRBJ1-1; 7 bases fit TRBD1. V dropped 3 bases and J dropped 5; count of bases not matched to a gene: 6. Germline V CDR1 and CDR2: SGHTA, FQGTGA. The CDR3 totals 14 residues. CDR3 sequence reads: CASSFDRASTEAFF. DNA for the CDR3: TGTGCCAGCAGCTTTGACAGGGCCTCTACTGAAGCTTTCTTT.

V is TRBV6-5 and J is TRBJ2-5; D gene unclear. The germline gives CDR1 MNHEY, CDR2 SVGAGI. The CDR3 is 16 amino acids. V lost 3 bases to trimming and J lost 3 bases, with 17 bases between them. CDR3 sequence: CASSYRGIGAKETQYF. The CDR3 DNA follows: TGTGCCAGCAGTTATCGAGGTATAGGAGCCAAAGAGACCCAGTACTTC.

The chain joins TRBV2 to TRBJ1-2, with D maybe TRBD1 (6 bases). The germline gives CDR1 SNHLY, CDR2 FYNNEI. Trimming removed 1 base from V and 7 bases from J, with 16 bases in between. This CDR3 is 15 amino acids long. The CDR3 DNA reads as TGTGCCAGCAGTGAAGGGACTACAGGGAGGGGTGGCTACACCTTC. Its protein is CASSEGTTGRGGYTF.

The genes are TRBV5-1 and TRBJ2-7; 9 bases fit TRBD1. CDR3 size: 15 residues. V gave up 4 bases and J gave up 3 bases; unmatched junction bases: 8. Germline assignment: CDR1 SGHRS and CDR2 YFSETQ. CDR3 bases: TGCGCCAGCAGCCCGCCCGGACAGGGGATCTACGAGCAGTACTTC. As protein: CASSPPGQGIYEQYF. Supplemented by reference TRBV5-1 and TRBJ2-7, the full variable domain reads KAGVTQTPRYLIKTRGQQVTLSCSPISGHRSVSWYQQTPGQGLQFLFEYFSETQRNKGNFPGRFSGRQFSNSRSEMNVSTLELGDSALYLCASSPPGQGIYEQYFGPGTRLTVT.

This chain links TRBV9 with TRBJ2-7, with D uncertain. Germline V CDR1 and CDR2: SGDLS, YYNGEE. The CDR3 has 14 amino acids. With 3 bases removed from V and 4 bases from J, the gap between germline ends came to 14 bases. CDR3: CASSAELQAYEQYF. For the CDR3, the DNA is TGTGCCAGCAGCGCCGAACTACAAGCTTACGAGCAGTACTTC. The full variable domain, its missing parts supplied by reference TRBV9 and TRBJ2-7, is DSGVTQTPKHLITATGQRVTLRCSPRSGDLSVYWYQQSLDQGLQFLIQYYNGEERAKGNILERFSAQQFPDLHSELNLSSLELGDSALYFCASSAELQAYEQYFGPGTRLTVT.

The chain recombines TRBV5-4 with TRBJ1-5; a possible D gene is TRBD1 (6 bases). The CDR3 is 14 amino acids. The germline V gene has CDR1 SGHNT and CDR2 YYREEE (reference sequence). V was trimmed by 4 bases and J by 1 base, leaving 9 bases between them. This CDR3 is CASSVGQSNQPQHF. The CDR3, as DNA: TGTGCCAGCAGCGTCGGACAGAGCAATCAGCCCCAGCATTTT.

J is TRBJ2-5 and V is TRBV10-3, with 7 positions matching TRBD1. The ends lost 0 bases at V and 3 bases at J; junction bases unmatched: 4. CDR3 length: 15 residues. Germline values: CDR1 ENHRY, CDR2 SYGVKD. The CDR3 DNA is TGTGCCATCAGTGAGTCGATAGGGACAGAAGAGACCCAGTACTTC. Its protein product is CAISESIGTEETQYF.

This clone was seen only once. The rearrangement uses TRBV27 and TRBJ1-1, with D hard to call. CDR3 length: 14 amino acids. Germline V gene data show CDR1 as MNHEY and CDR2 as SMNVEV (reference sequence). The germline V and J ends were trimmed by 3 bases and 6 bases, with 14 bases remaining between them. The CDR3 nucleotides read TGTGCCAGCAGTTTGGTATCGGGGATCGCTGAAGCTTTCTTT. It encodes CASSLVSGIAEAFF.

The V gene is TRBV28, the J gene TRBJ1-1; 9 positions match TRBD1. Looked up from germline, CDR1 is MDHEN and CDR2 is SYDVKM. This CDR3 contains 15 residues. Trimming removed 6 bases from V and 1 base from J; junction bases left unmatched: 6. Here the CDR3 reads CASRPGTGKNTEAFF. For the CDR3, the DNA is TGTGCCAGCAGACCCGGGACAGGGAAGAACACTGAAGCTTTCTTT. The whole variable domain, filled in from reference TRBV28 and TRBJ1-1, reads DVKVTQSSRYLVKRTGEKVFLECVQDMDHENMFWYRQDPGLGLRLIYFSYDVKMKEKGDIPEGYSVSREKKERFSLILESASTNQTSMYLCASRPGTGKNTEAFFGQGTRLTVV.

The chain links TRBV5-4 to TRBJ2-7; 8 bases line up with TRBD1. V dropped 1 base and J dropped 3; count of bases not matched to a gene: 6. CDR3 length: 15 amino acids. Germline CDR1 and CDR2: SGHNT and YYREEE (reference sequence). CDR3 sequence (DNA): TGTGCCAGCAGCTTGTCCGGACAGGGCTTCTACGAGCAGTACTTC. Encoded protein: CASSLSGQGFYEQYF.

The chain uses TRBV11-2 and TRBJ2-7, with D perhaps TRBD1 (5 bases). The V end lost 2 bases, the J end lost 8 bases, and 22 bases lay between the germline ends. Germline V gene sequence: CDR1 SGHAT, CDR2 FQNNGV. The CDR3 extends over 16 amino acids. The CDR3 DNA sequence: TGTGCCAGCAGCTTAAATGTGAGACAACCTCAGGGCCAGCAGTACTTC. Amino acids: CASSLNVRQPQGQQYF. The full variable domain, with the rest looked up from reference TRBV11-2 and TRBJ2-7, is EAGVAQSPRYKIIEKRQSVAFWCNPISGHATLYWYQQILGQGPKLLIQFQNNGVVDDSQLPKDRFSAERLKGVDSTLKIQPAKLEDSAVYLCASSLNVRQPQGQQYFGPGTRLTVT.

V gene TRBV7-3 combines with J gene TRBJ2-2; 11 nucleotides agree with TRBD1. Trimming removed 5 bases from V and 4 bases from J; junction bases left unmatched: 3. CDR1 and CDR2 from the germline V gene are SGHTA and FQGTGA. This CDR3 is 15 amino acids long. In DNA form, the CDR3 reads TGTGCCAGCAGCATAGGACAGGGGGCCACCGGGGAGCTGTTTTTT. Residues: CASSIGQGATGELFF.